A single T cell receptor (beta chain) is shown here with its context. Its antigen is undetermined. Clones were sequenced by immunoSEQ multiplex PCR, and TCRdb holds only the in-frame ones, with some missing. The sample has some 5,100 clones, about three quarters seen once. The CDR3 is 16 residues long. Germline V gene lookup returns CDR1 ENHRY and CDR2 SYGVKD. Between the trimmed V and J ends, which lost 2 bases and 3 bases, there was a span of 16 bases. These data are taken from a study of chemoradiotherapy in HPV16-positive cancers. Study context: Candidate HPV-specific clones and shared TCR motifs came from a couple of HPV16-positive patients. The study, taken as a whole, reports: The functional HPV-specific definition rests on just a couple of HPV16-positive patients. In HPV16-positive patients, HPV-responsive T-cell expansion tracked better recurrence-free survival.

The chain uses TRBV10-3 and TRBJ1-2; TRBD1 might be the D (5 bases). The starting material was tumor tissue, obtained from a patient who underwent chemoradiotherapy. The receptor was derived from a human donor with HPV-associated anogenital cancer. This chain's CDR3 is CAISEVPRGDDYGYTF. Written as DNA, the CDR3 is TGTGCCATCAGTGAGGTGCCTCGGGGGGACGACTATGGCTACACCTTC.